The 10 T cell receptor beta chains reported below all come from one sample, sequenced in a study of cytomegalovirus exposure and HLA in healthy donors. Primers included in the PCR were 60 Vbeta and 13 Jbeta primers. Clones were sequenced by immunoSEQ multiplex PCR, and TCRdb holds only the in-frame ones, with some missing. The sample consists of 180,000 or so clones, roughly 88% of them appearing once. The sequencing sample was made of PBMCs. These receptor sequences come from a young man in good health and CMV-seropositive.

The chain has TRBV6-1 and TRBJ2-3; tentative D call: TRBD2 (5 bases). CDR3 length: 15 amino acids. The V end was cut by 1 base, the J end by 2 bases, with 10 bases between. Germline CDR1 and CDR2: MNHNS and SASEGT. As DNA, the CDR3 is TGTGCCAGCAGTGAAGTAGGGCGGGTCACAGATACGCAGTATTTT. Translated, it gives CASSEVGRVTDTQYF.

The chain recombines TRBV10-3 with TRBJ1-2, with 8 bases identical to TRBD1. J gave up 8 bases and V 6 bases, and 8 bases lay outside the gene matches. Germline lookup yields CDR1 ENHRY and CDR2 SYGVKD. The CDR3 is 13 amino acids. For the CDR3, the DNA is TGTGCCATCAGCGTCCAGGGGGCCGGAGGCTACACCTTC. Its translation: CAISVQGAGGYTF.

The chain couples TRBV7-9 to TRBJ1-2; 8 bases agree with TRBD1. V was pared by 1 base and J by 8 bases, with 9 bases of the junction left unmatched. CDR1 is SEHNR, CDR2 FQNEAQ, per germline (reference sequence). There are 15 residues in the CDR3. This CDR3 is CASSLGGQGVRGYTF. The CDR3 DNA is TGTGCCAGCAGCTTAGGTGGACAGGGCGTCAGGGGCTACACCTTC.

The V gene is TRBV7-9, the J gene TRBJ2-7, with TRBD1 matching 7 bases. Trimming cost V 5 bases and J 3 bases; bases outside gene matches: 13. In germline, CDR1 is SEHNR, CDR2 FQNEAQ (reference sequence). The CDR3 contains 16 residues. The DNA for the CDR3 is TGTGCCAGCAGCCCGACCTCCGGGACAGAGTACTACGAGCAGTACTTC. It specifies CASSPTSGTEYYEQYF.

The chain couples TRBV11-2 to TRBJ2-2; D possibly corresponds to TRBD2 (6 bases). Trimming stripped 5 bases from V and 5 bases from J, with 15 bases between. The germline V gene has CDR1 SGHAT and CDR2 FQNNGV. The CDR3 contains 15 residues. The CDR3 protein is CASSVVGGETGELFF. CDR3 coding DNA: TGTGCCAGCAGCGTTGTCGGGGGAGAGACCGGGGAGCTGTTTTTT.

The J gene is TRBJ1-1, the V gene TRBV4-1; D is possibly TRBD1 (6 bases). The germline V and J ends were trimmed by 1 base and 6 bases, with 12 bases remaining between them. Germline loops: CDR1 MGHRA, CDR2 YSYEKL. This CDR3 contains 14 residues. This CDR3 reads CASSQGGGNAEAFF. The CDR3, as DNA: TGCGCCAGCAGCCAAGGAGGGGGTAACGCTGAAGCTTTCTTT.

The chain recombines TRBV11-2 with TRBJ2-7; no clear D. Per the germline V gene, CDR1 is SGHAT and CDR2 is FQNNGV. Trimming removed 2 bases from V and 4 bases from J, with 6 bases in between. This CDR3 has 12 amino acids. CDR3 sequence reads: CASSLRRYEQYF. The CDR3 DNA is TGTGCCAGCAGCTTACGTCGGTACGAGCAGTACTTC.

The chain's CDR3 is CASSYASSYNEQFF. The CDR3 region has the DNA TGTGCCAGCAGTTACGCGAGCTCCTACAATGAGCAGTTCTTC. V usage is TRBV6-5 and J usage is TRBJ2-1; D is uncertain. The germline gives CDR1 MNHEY, CDR2 SVGAGI. Trimming took 2 bases from V and 0 from J, leaving 5 bases between them. The CDR3 totals 14 residues.

The chain joins TRBV10-3 to TRBJ1-5; 7 bases fit TRBD1. The CDR3 has 14 amino acids. Germline CDR1 and CDR2: ENHRY and SYGVKD. V trimming: 2 bases; J trimming: 6 bases; junction bases outside the gene matches: 4. CDR3 region: CAISEDRVGQPQHF. The CDR3 DNA reads as TGTGCCATCAGTGAGGACAGGGTGGGTCAGCCCCAGCATTTT.

Comments on this clone: One end of the junction does not line up with germline, which may come from a read error. The chain couples TRBV5-6 to TRBJ2-3; a weak D match, TRBD2 (5 bases). Per germline, CDR1 SGHDT and CDR2 YYEEEE. This CDR3 spans 13 amino acids. This CDR3 is CAGSLTKRNTQYF. The CDR3 DNA reads as TGTGCCGGCAGCCTAACTAAGCGGAATACGCAGTATTTT.